What follows are 18 T cell receptor beta chains derived from one specimen sequenced in a study of T-cell reconstitution after alpha-beta-depleted transplantation in children. Molecular barcoding with unique molecular identifiers was used for the TCRbeta library. From the PCR reads, TCRdb called clonotypes with MiXCR, one entry per CDR3 protein. In the table there are over 300,000 distinct CDR3 sequences, about a tenth of which are singletons. This specimen consisted of PBMCs from the stem cell graft donor, obtained from the stem cell graft. The receptors here all came from a human donor who donated a stem cell graft to a child with acute lymphoblastic leukemia.

This clonotype was observed a handful of times. This sequence joins TRBV27 and TRBJ1-2, with TRBD1 matching over 7 bases. The CDR3 contains 16 residues. Germline trimming cut 5 bases from V and 6 bases from J; bases unmatched to any gene: 15. Germline V CDR1 and CDR2: MNHEY, SMNVEV (reference sequence). CDR3 coding DNA: TGTGCCAGCAGTCTCCTCACCCGGACAGGCGGGGATGGCTACACCTTC. It is translated as CASSLLTRTGGDGYTF.

The sample holds a few counts of this clonotype. V is TRBV18 and J is TRBJ1-2, with no clear D. V lost 3 bases and J 4 bases, leaving 12 bases between the germline ends. Germline assignment: CDR1 KGHSH and CDR2 LQKENI. This CDR3 has 14 residues. CDR3 sequence (DNA): TGTGCCAGCTCACCTTGGGATATCGGCTATGGCTACACCTTC. Translating it yields CASSPWDIGYGYTF.

The chain carries TRBV11-2 and TRBJ2-2, with D perhaps matching TRBD2 (5 bases). Germline assignment: CDR1 SGHAT and CDR2 FQNNGV. The CDR3 spans 14 residues. V gave up 5 bases and J gave up 5 bases, with 12 bases separating them. The CDR3 DNA is TGTGCCAGCAGCGCCCGGGGATCTACCGGGGAGCTGTTTTTT. This encodes CASSARGSTGELFF.

The chain carries TRBV20-1 and TRBJ2-7; D is perhaps TRBD1 (6 bases). The CDR3 totals 12 residues. The V gene's germline CDR1 is DFQATT and CDR2 SNEGSKA (reference sequence). V lost 6 bases to trimming and J lost 5 bases, with 14 bases between them. Here the CDR3 reads CSAYRVFDEQYF. The CDR3 nucleotides read TGCAGTGCCTACAGGGTATTCGACGAGCAGTACTTC.

The gene calls are TRBV6-2 or TRBV6-3 and TRBJ2-7; D not resolved. The CDR3 runs 15 residues. Trimming removed 2 bases at V and 0 bases at J, with 11 bases between. Germline values: CDR1 MNHEY, CDR2 SVGEGT. This chain's CDR3 is CASSYGLDSSYEQYF. CDR3 nucleotides: TGTGCCAGCAGTTACGGCTTGGATAGCTCCTACGAGCAGTACTTC.

This clonotype was recorded at least ten times. CDR3 sequence (DNA): TGTGCCAGTCTCCTCGGCCCGAACACCGGGGAGCTGTTTTTT. It is translated as CASLLGPNTGELFF. The chain recombines TRBV7-9 with TRBJ2-2; D call uncertain. Trimming took 9 bases from V and 0 from J, leaving 11 bases between them. The germline CDR1 and CDR2 sequences are SEHNR and FQNEAQ (reference sequence). The CDR3 spans 14 residues.

CDR3 DNA sequence: TGTGCTAGTGCCCCATGGGTGGAGGTGACTGAAGCTTTCTTT. Protein sequence: CASAPWVEVTEAFF. This chain links TRBV12-5 with TRBJ1-1, with D unresolved. The ends were cut back, 7 bases at V and 5 bases at J, with 17 bases in the middle. The CDR3 has 14 residues. In germline, CDR1 is LGHNT, CDR2 FRNRAP.

This clonotype showed up many times. The chain carries TRBV29-1 and TRBJ1-5, with a tentative D call TRBD1 (6 bases). V was clipped by 3 bases and J by 1 base, with 7 bases between them. The CDR3 covers 13 residues. Germline CDR1 and CDR2: SQVTM and ANQGSEA. This chain's CDR3 is CSVDRGSNQPQHF. In DNA, the CDR3 is TGCAGCGTTGACAGGGGCAGCAATCAGCCCCAGCATTTT.

This clonotype was counted many times. This rearrangement joins TRBV5-1 to TRBJ1-1; 11 bases align to TRBD1. The CDR3 loop spans 14 amino acids. In germline, CDR1 is SGHRS, CDR2 YFSETQ. V shed 4 bases and J 5 bases; nucleotides not matched to a gene: 4. CDR3 DNA sequence: TGCGCCAGCAGCCCGGACAGGGGGCAGACTGAAGCTTTCTTT. Translation gives CASSPDRGQTEAFF.

Only a few counts were recorded for this clonotype. This chain uses TRBV20-1 with TRBJ2-1, with D perhaps matching TRBD2 (6 bases). The CDR3 runs 10 residues. The germline gives CDR1 DFQATT, CDR2 SNEGSKA (reference sequence). Trimming removed 5 bases from V and 12 bases from J, with 11 bases in between. CDR3 DNA sequence: TGCAGTGCTCTGGAGGAGGGGCAGTTCTTC. As protein: CSALEEGQFF.

In its sample, this clonotype was seen a few times. V is TRBV10-1 and J is TRBJ1-4; 8 bases fit TRBD1. The V and J ends lost 2 bases and 0 bases, in that order; junction bases with no gene match: 8. The CDR3 has 18 amino acids. Per germline, CDR1 WNHNN and CDR2 SYGVQD (reference sequence). This chain's CDR3 is CASSEAGGQGPTNEKLFF. CDR3 sequence (DNA): TGCGCCAGCAGTGAGGCGGGAGGACAGGGACCAACTAATGAAAAACTGTTTTTT.

Worth noting for this clonotype: This sequence may be a read error, since a much larger clone differs from it by one base. V usage is TRBV7-3 and J usage is TRBJ2-1, with TRBD2 identical over 9 bases. Germline V gene lookup returns CDR1 SGHTA and CDR2 FQGTGA. The V gene end was trimmed by 5 bases and the J gene end by 7 bases; junction bases not matched to a gene: 6. This CDR3 comprises 14 residues. CDR3 residues: CASSLSGSWNEQFF. The DNA for the CDR3 is TGTGCCAGCAGCCTTAGCGGGAGTTGGAATGAGCAGTTCTTC. Full variable domain (missing parts from reference TRBV7-3 and TRBJ2-1): GAGVSQTPSNKVTEKGKYVELRCDPISGHTALYWYRQSLGQGPEFLIYFQGTGAADDSGLPNDRFFAVRPEGSVSTLKIQRTERGDSAVYLCASSLSGSWNEQFFGPGTRLTVL.

This clonotype was recorded at least ten times. The rearrangement joins TRBV7-9 to TRBJ2-3; 10 bases map to TRBD2. This CDR3 has 16 amino acids. After removal of 5 bases from V and 0 bases from J, the junction contained 5 bases not matched to a gene. Germline lookup yields CDR1 SEHNR and CDR2 FQNEAQ (reference sequence). This CDR3 is CASSKSGRASTDTQYF. The CDR3 region has the DNA TGTGCCAGCAGCAAAAGCGGGAGGGCCAGCACAGATACGCAGTATTTT.

This clonotype was counted a few times. The chain is built from TRBV15 and TRBJ2-2; D not resolved. CDR1 is LNHNV, CDR2 YYDKDF, per germline (reference sequence). Trimming stripped 0 bases from V and 7 bases from J, with 3 bases between. The CDR3 has 12 residues. The CDR3 nucleotides are TGTGCCACCAGCAGAGATGTCGGGGAGCTGTTTTTT. Its translation: CATSRDVGELFF.

There are many counts of this clonotype. V is TRBV7-8 and J is TRBJ2-3; either TRBD1 or TRBD2 may fit D (5 bases each). The ends were cut back, 7 bases at V and 0 bases at J, with 20 bases in the middle. Germline V gene sequence: CDR1 SGHVS, CDR2 FQNEAQ. This CDR3 comprises 17 residues. CDR3 sequence (DNA): TGTGCCAGCACTTCAGCCGACGGGGCCCTAAGCACAGATACGCAGTATTTT. It encodes CASTSADGALSTDTQYF. Drawing the rest from reference TRBV7-8 and TRBJ2-3, the complete variable domain is GAGVSQSPRYKVAKRGQDVALRCDPISGHVSLFWYQQALGQGPEFLTYFQNEAQLDKSGLPSDRFFAERPEGSVSTLKIQRTQQEDSAVYLCASTSADGALSTDTQYFGPGTRLTVL.

The sample holds a few counts of this clonotype. J is TRBJ2-7 and V is TRBV25-1, with 14 nucleotides matching TRBD2. CDR3 length equals 17 residues. V gave up 4 bases and J gave up 1 base; unmatched junction bases: 6. The germline gives CDR1 MGHDK, CDR2 SYGVNS. The CDR3 DNA reads as TGTGCCAGCAGTGGGGGACTAGCGGGAGCCCCTTCCTACGAGCAGTACTTC. It yields the protein CASSGGLAGAPSYEQYF.

This clonotype has ten or more counts. V is TRBV4-3 and J is TRBJ2-2, with D tentatively TRBD1 or TRBD2 (6 bases each). V lost 4 bases, J lost 3 bases, and 15 bases lay in between. Germline CDR1 is LGHNA and CDR2 is YSLEER. CDR3 size: 16 residues. The CDR3 protein is CASSPGGGLDTGELFF. The CDR3 DNA reads TGCGCCAGCAGCCCCGGTGGGGGGCTTGACACCGGGGAGCTGTTTTTT.

This clonotype was found many times. The J gene is TRBJ2-2, the V gene TRBV7-9, with D perhaps being TRBD1 or TRBD2 (5 bases each). Deletions cut 5 bases from V and 3 bases from J, with 16 bases between. The CDR3 has 16 amino acids. Germline V CDR1 and CDR2: SEHNR, FQNEAQ (reference sequence). CDR3 in amino acids: CASSARVRGHTGELFF. The DNA of the CDR3 is TGTGCCAGCAGCGCACGGGTCCGGGGACACACCGGGGAGCTGTTTTTT.